This T cell receptor (beta chain) was profiled in a study of T cell repertoires in cytomegalovirus infection. Germline values: CDR1 LGHNA, CDR2 YSLEER. V was shortened by 1 base and J by 0 bases, with 15 bases between the two germline ends. There are 18 residues in the CDR3. TCRdb reprocessed the reads with MiXCR, giving one entry per CDR3 protein. The sample has roughly 300,000 distinct CDR3 sequences; more than 8% are singletons. Material for sequencing was PBMCs. The chain joins TRBV4-3 to TRBJ1-4; D call uncertain. The origin of this receptor is a human donor in good health (CMV status not recorded). Some clones in this sample may be carry-over from other donors' samples. The CDR3 sequence is CASSQAVSGVATNEKLFF. DNA of the CDR3: TGCGCCAGCAGCCAAGCCGTGTCGGGTGTTGCAACTAATGAAAAACTGTTTTTT.